Below are 27 T cell receptor beta chains sequenced from a single sample in a study of a mutant IDH1 vaccine in newly diagnosed glioma (dated by TCRdb to 2020 to 2023). Receptor amplification or capture employed the immunoSEQ multiplex PCR assay. Here the immuneACCESS table is served through TCRdb, limited to in-frame sequences with V and J called. Missing clones are a known gap in these copies; in checked studies unresolved V genes cover under half, and the rest lacks a known reason. Within this sample are about 15,000 clones, with more than 80% of them counted one time only. Of the sample, about 10% is held by the ten largest clones. What the time point label conveys for this sample: baseline, week 1 (first vaccination visit). According to the study, the label for this sample's treatment or condition signals: pre-vaccination baseline after standard-of-care therapy. The sample was PBMCs, taken from a glioma patient treated with radiotherapy, temozolomide or both. These receptors were obtained from a middle-aged woman with glioma. Some clones in this sample may be carry-over from other donors' samples.

This chain uses TRBV6-5 with TRBJ2-2, with 8 bases identical to TRBD2. The germline CDR1 and CDR2 sequences are MNHEY and SVGAGI. With V trimmed by 4 bases and J by 0 bases, 4 bases remained unmatched. The CDR3 loop spans 16 amino acids. CDR3 DNA: TGTGCCAGCAGTTTTGGTAGCGGGACGAACACCGGGGAGCTGTTTTTT. Its protein is CASSFGSGTNTGELFF.

The rearrangement uses TRBV11-2 and TRBJ2-1; 8 bases are a match to TRBD2. Germline assignment: CDR1 SGHAT and CDR2 FQNNGV. V gave up 5 bases and J gave up 8 bases; unmatched junction bases: 11. The CDR3 sequence is 15 residues long. This CDR3 is CASSPEGTSTDEQFF. In nucleotides, the CDR3 is TGTGCCAGCAGCCCTGAAGGGACTAGTACCGATGAGCAGTTCTTC. Supplemented by reference TRBV11-2 and TRBJ2-1, the full variable domain reads EAGVAQSPRYKIIEKRQSVAFWCNPISGHATLYWYQQILGQGPKLLIQFQNNGVVDDSQLPKDRFSAERLKGVDSTLKIQPAKLEDSAVYLCASSPEGTSTDEQFFGPGTRLTVL.

The CDR3 sequence is CASSERGNTEAFF. CDR3 nucleotides: TGTGCCAGTAGTGAAAGGGGGAACACTGAAGCTTTCTTT. V gene TRBV19 combines with J gene TRBJ1-1, with D perhaps matching TRBD1 (5 bases). Germline V gene lookup returns CDR1 LNHDA and CDR2 SQIVND (reference sequence). V was cut by 5 bases and J by 1 base, with 8 bases left in between. The CDR3 runs 13 residues.

The rearrangement joins TRBV19 to TRBJ2-3; the match to TRBD2 covers 8 bases. This CDR3 region has 15 residues. With 2 bases clipped from V and 3 bases from J, the junction kept 4 bases outside the gene matches. From germline, CDR1 is LNHDA and CDR2 SQIVND (reference sequence). In DNA, the CDR3 is TGTGCCAGTAGTATATTGCCGGGGGGGACAGATACGCAGTATTTT. Protein product: CASSILPGGTDTQYF.

CDR3 protein: CAWVLQGQTSGNTIYF. CDR3 DNA sequence: TGTGCCTGGGTACTACAGGGACAAACCTCTGGAAACACCATATATTTT. The chain joins TRBV30 to TRBJ1-3; weak D call: TRBD1 (6 bases). The V gene's germline CDR1 is GTSNPN and CDR2 SVGIG (reference sequence). V dropped 5 bases and J dropped 0 bases, with 17 bases sitting between them. This CDR3 is built from 16 residues.

The rearrangement links TRBV7-9 to TRBJ1-1; D remains unclear. CDR3 length: 14 amino acids. Germline-derived CDR1 and CDR2 are SEHNR and FQNEAQ (reference sequence). With 4 bases removed from V and 0 bases from J, the gap between germline ends came to 9 bases. CDR3 nucleotides: TGTGCCAGCAGCTCCCAAAGCTTGAACACTGAAGCTTTCTTT. Encoded protein: CASSSQSLNTEAFF.

This chain joins TRBV4-2 and TRBJ2-1, with D perhaps being TRBD1 or TRBD2 (5 bases each). V was pared by 0 bases and J by 2 bases, with 14 bases between. The CDR3 contains 17 residues. Germline CDR1 is LGHNA and CDR2 is YNFKEQ. As DNA, the CDR3 is TGTGCCAGCAGCCAAGATGAACTACTAGGGGCCTACAATGAGCAGTTCTTC. Its translation is CASSQDELLGAYNEQFF.

CDR3: CASSYSLRGANVLTF. The CDR3 DNA follows: TGTGCCAGCAGTTACTCGTTACGTGGGGCCAACGTCCTGACTTTC. The chain couples TRBV6-5 to TRBJ2-6, with D hard to call. V lost 0 bases and J 3 bases, leaving 6 bases between the germline ends. The CDR3 covers 15 residues. Germline values: CDR1 MNHEY, CDR2 SVGAGI.

The rearrangement links TRBV7-8 to TRBJ1-1, with 12 bases matching TRBD1. In germline, CDR1 is SGHVS, CDR2 FQNEAQ. CDR3 length: 15 residues. The trim removed 1 base at V and 6 bases at J, leaving 3 bases unmatched. CDR3 loop: CASSLGDRGLAEAFF. The CDR3, as DNA: TGTGCCAGCAGCTTAGGGGACAGGGGGCTGGCTGAAGCTTTCTTT.

This CDR3 reads CASSQGVRVETQYF. The CDR3 DNA reads as TGCGCCAGCAGCCAAGGAGTCAGGGTTGAGACCCAGTACTTC. The chain recombines TRBV4-1 with TRBJ2-5; D is possibly TRBD1 (5 bases). The CDR3 is 14 amino acids. Germline V gene data show CDR1 as MGHRA and CDR2 as YSYEKL. The V gene lost 1 base and the J gene lost 5 bases, with 11 bases spanning the gap.

This sequence joins TRBV4-1 and TRBJ2-3; D unclear. Trimming shortened V by 4 bases and J by 3 bases, and 20 bases separated the two germline ends. Germline values: CDR1 MGHRA, CDR2 YSYEKL. This CDR3 comprises 17 residues. The CDR3 DNA reads TGCGCCAGCAGCCCAGAGGATGGCTATACAGTGACAGATACGCAGTATTTT. It codes for CASSPEDGYTVTDTQYF.

This rearrangement joins TRBV6-1 to TRBJ1-4, with TRBD1 matching over 9 bases. The CDR3 covers 16 residues. Trimming took 0 bases from V and 8 from J; bases not matched to a gene: 7. Germline loops: CDR1 MNHNS, CDR2 SASEGT. DNA for the CDR3: TGTGCCAGCAGTGAAGCCGGTGGGACAGGGAAAGAAAAACTGTTTTTT. This gives the protein CASSEAGGTGKEKLFF.

The V and J genes are TRBV5-4 and TRBJ2-5; possibly TRBD2 for D (6 bases). CDR3 length equals 13 residues. The V gene lost 2 bases and the J gene lost 7 bases, with 12 bases spanning the gap. Looked up from germline, CDR1 is SGHNT and CDR2 is YYREEE (reference sequence). The CDR3 loop reads CASSFRESGTQYF. DNA of the CDR3: TGTGCCAGCAGCTTCCGGGAGAGTGGGACCCAGTACTTC.

The chain employs TRBV5-4 and TRBJ2-1; TRBD2 aligns across 7 bases. CDR3 length equals 16 residues. CDR1 and CDR2 (germline): SGHNT, YYREEE (reference sequence). The V gene end was trimmed by 4 bases and the J gene end by 3 bases; junction bases not matched to a gene: 10. The CDR3 bases are TGTGCCAGCAGCCTTAAACGTCTAGCGGTCTACAATGAGCAGTTCTTC. Protein: CASSLKRLAVYNEQFF.

V and J are TRBV5-4 and TRBJ1-1; D is possibly TRBD1 (6 bases). Trimming took 2 bases from V and 0 from J, leaving 8 bases between them. The CDR3 length is 14 residues. Germline CDR1 and CDR2: SGHNT and YYREEE (reference sequence). The CDR3 here is CASSLRGVNTEAFF. CDR3 in DNA: TGTGCCAGCAGCTTAAGGGGGGTGAACACTGAAGCTTTCTTT. Drawing the rest from reference TRBV5-4 and TRBJ1-1, the complete variable domain is ETGVTQSPTHLIKTRGQQVTLRCSSQSGHNTVSWYQQALGQGPQFIFQYYREEENGRGNFPPRFSGLQFPNYSSELNVNALELDDSALYLCASSLRGVNTEAFFGQGTRLTVV.

The J gene is TRBJ2-1, the V gene TRBV7-9; 7 bases are shared with TRBD1. The CDR3 loop spans 13 amino acids. V trimming: 3 bases; J trimming: 9 bases; junction bases outside the gene matches: 5. The V gene's germline CDR1 is SEHNR and CDR2 FQNEAQ (reference sequence). The CDR3 reads CASSFTGAGEQFF. CDR3 in DNA: TGTGCCAGCAGCTTCACAGGGGCGGGTGAGCAGTTCTTC.

This clone appeared once. The J gene is TRBJ2-3, the V gene TRBV7-9; 7 nucleotides align to TRBD2. The ends lost 5 bases at V and 9 bases at J; junction bases unmatched: 8. CDR3 size: 13 residues. Germline CDR1 reads SEHNR; CDR2 reads FQNEAQ (reference sequence). CDR3: CASSLFSGETQYF. The CDR3 nucleotides are TGTGCCAGCAGCCTGTTCAGCGGGGAGACGCAGTATTTT. Based on the CDR3 plus reference TRBV7-9 and TRBJ2-3, the full variable domain is DTGVSQNPRHKITKRGQNVTFRCDPISEHNRLYWYRQTLGQGPEFLTYFQNEAQLEKSRLLSDRFSAERPKGSFSTLEIQRTEQGDSAMYLCASSLFSGETQYFGPGTRLTVL.

The chain is built from TRBV4-2 and TRBJ2-7, with 7 bases lining up with TRBD2. The CDR3 runs 13 residues. Unmatched junction bases numbered 3, after V lost 3 bases and J lost 4 bases. Germline loops: CDR1 LGHNA, CDR2 YNFKEQ. CDR3 amino acids: CASSQGLSYEQYF. CDR3 sequence (DNA): TGTGCCAGCAGCCAGGGACTATCTTACGAGCAGTACTTC.

This clone was recorded only once. V is TRBV19 and J is TRBJ1-4; TRBD1 matches 9 bases. Germline-derived CDR1 and CDR2 are LNHDA and SQIVND (reference sequence). The CDR3 has 14 residues. Trimming at V came to 5 bases and at J to 4 bases, leaving 2 bases not matched to a gene. CDR3 nucleotides: TGTGCCAGTAGTGAGGACAGGGGTAATGAAAAACTGTTTTTT. Its protein product is CASSEDRGNEKLFF.

This chain connects TRBV7-9 to TRBJ2-2; no firm D call. Germline CDR1 reads SEHNR; CDR2 reads FQNEAQ (reference sequence). The CDR3 consists of 12 residues. V was clipped by 3 bases and J by 7 bases, with 6 bases between them. CDR3 residues: CASSFGNGELFF. The CDR3 DNA follows: TGTGCCAGCAGCTTCGGCAACGGGGAGCTGTTTTTT.

The gene calls are TRBV5-1 and TRBJ1-6; 8 bases are shared with TRBD1. CDR3 length: 15 residues. The V and J ends lost 5 bases and 8 bases, in that order; junction bases with no gene match: 9. Looked up from germline, CDR1 is SGHRS and CDR2 is YFSETQ. The CDR3 reads CASSDRTGTDSPLHF. DNA for the CDR3: TGCGCCAGCAGTGATAGGACAGGGACGGATTCACCCCTCCACTTT.

The chain uses TRBV5-6 and TRBJ2-7, with 15 nucleotides matching TRBD2. CDR3 length: 19 residues. Germline V CDR1 and CDR2: SGHDT, YYEEEE. V lost 4 bases to trimming and J lost 4 bases; unmatched junction nucleotides: 15. The CDR3 sequence: CASSRTGLAGGPPTYEQYF. The CDR3 coding sequence is TGTGCCAGCAGCCGAACAGGACTAGCGGGGGGGCCCCCCACATACGAGCAGTACTTC.

This clone has only one observation. The chain employs TRBV5-1 and TRBJ1-2, with D hard to call. The CDR3 sequence is 14 residues long. The germline gives CDR1 SGHRS, CDR2 YFSETQ. Between the trimmed V and J ends, which lost 2 bases and 0 bases, there was a span of 8 bases. The CDR3 nucleotides read TGCGCCAGCAGCTTATCCGAGGCTAACTATGGCTACACCTTC. Translating it yields CASSLSEANYGYTF.

The V call is TRBV30, the J call TRBJ1-2; TRBD1 aligns across 7 bases. Germline CDR1 GTSNPN, CDR2 SVGIG (reference sequence). Unmatched junction bases numbered 21, after V lost 0 bases and J lost 8 bases. This CDR3 is 18 amino acids long. The CDR3 loop is CAWSVGTAREGGGRGYTF. CDR3 DNA: TGTGCCTGGAGTGTGGGGACAGCCCGAGAGGGGGGGGGCAGAGGCTACACCTTC.

The genes are TRBV2 and TRBJ1-5, with D unresolved. CDR3 length: 17 residues. Deletions cut 6 bases from V and 3 bases from J, with 21 bases between. Germline loops: CDR1 SNHLY, CDR2 FYNNEI. The CDR3 DNA reads as TGTGCCAGCAGCGTACCTAGGTTTCGGCACGACAATCAGCCCCAGCATTTT. It is translated as CASSVPRFRHDNQPQHF.

V and J are TRBV2 and TRBJ1-1; D perhaps matches TRBD1 (6 bases). The CDR3 sequence is 13 residues long. Germline assignment: CDR1 SNHLY and CDR2 FYNNEI. Trimming pared 10 bases from V and 5 bases from J, leaving 17 bases between. The chain's CDR3 is CATRGAGETEAFF. For the CDR3, the DNA is TGTGCCACAAGGGGGGCCGGGGAGACTGAAGCTTTCTTT.

J is TRBJ2-7 and V is TRBV19, with D possibly being TRBD1 (5 bases). The germline V and J ends were trimmed by 5 bases and 2 bases, with 10 bases remaining between them. CDR3 length: 13 residues. Germline-derived CDR1 and CDR2 are LNHDA and SQIVND (reference sequence). DNA of the CDR3: TGTGCCAGTAGTGGGGCAGGGACCTACGAGCAGTACTTC. Protein: CASSGAGTYEQYF.